This record covers a single T cell receptor beta chain. What this receptor recognizes is not known. There are no base qualities to consult, and no much larger clone falls within one base. Libraries were made using RT-PCR. Instrument used: Illumina HiSeq 2500. TCRdb reprocessed the public reads (quality trimming at Q25 with fastp, clone calling with MiXCR) and kept in-frame beta chains. Merged by CDR3 protein, the rows form single entries marked with the most common genes and DNA. For this sample there are roughly 500,000 distinct CDR3 sequences; about 25% appear just once. Under 2.5% of the sample rests with the top ten. The CDR3 measures 15 amino acids from cysteine to phenylalanine. Only CDR3 DNA remains: 45 bases, in frame from the first base. Sequences MNHNS (CDR1) and SASEGT (CDR2) are obtained from the germline V gene. Ends trimmed: V by 5 bases, J by 9 bases; bases unmatched to a gene: 14. This record belongs to a study of response to subunit inactivated influenza vaccine listed by TCRdb under 2018. Study-wide context: Deep quantitative T cell receptor repertoire profiling was used in the study to track responses to a trivalent subunit inactivated influenza vaccine. What the research found in general, with its limitations: The authors suggested that each seasonal influenza vaccination may recruit only a limited number of new T cells.

The chain employs TRBV6-1 and TRBJ1-2, with 8 central nucleotides matching TRBD1. The sequence came from a man in his forties or fifties who received an inactivated influenza vaccine. Donor details come from another sample of the same person, matched by shared clones. This sample comprised CD4+ T cells sorted from PBMCs, obtained 5 days after vaccination. The CDR3 protein is CASSTHLQGALSYTF. The sequence in DNA is TGTGCCAGCAGTACGCATCTTCAGGGGGCGCTGAGCTACACCTTC.